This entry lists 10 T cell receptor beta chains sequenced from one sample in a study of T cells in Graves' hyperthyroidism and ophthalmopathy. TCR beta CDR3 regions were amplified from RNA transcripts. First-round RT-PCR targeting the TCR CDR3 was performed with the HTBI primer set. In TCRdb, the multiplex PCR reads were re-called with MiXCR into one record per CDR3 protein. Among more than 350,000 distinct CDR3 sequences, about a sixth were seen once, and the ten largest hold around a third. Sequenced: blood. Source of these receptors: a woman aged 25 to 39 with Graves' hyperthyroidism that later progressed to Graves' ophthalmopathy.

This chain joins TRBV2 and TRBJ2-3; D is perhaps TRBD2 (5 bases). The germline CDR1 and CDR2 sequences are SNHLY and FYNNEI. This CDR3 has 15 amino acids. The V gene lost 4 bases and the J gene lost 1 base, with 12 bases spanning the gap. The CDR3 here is CASSGTPSGTDTQYF. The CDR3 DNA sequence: TGTGCCAGCAGTGGGACTCCTTCAGGCACAGATACGCAGTATTTT. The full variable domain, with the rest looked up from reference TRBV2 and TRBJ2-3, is EPEVTQTPSHQVTQMGQEVILRCVPISNHLYFYWYRQILGQKVEFLVSFYNNEISEKSEIFDDQFSVERPDGSNFTLKIRSTKLEDSAMYFCASSGTPSGTDTQYFGPGTRLTVL.

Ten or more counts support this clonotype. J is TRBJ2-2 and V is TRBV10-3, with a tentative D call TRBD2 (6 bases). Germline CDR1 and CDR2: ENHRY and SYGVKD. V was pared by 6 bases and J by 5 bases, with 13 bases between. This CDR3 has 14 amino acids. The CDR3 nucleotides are TGTGCCATCAGCCCGACTAGTCGGACCGGGGAGCTGTTTTTT. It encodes CAISPTSRTGELFF.

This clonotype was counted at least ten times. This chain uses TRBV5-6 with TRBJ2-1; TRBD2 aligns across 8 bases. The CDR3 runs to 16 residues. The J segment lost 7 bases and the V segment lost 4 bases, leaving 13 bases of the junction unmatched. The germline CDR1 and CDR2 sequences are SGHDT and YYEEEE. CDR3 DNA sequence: TGTGCCAGCAGCCCGCCAGTGTCGGGAGGGCTAAATGAGCAGTTCTTC. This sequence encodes CASSPPVSGGLNEQFF.

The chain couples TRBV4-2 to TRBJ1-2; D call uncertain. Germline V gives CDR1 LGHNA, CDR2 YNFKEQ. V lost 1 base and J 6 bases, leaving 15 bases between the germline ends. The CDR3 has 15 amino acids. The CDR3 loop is CASSQGVRLEHGYTF. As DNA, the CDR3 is TGTGCCAGCAGCCAAGGGGTCAGGTTAGAGCATGGCTACACCTTC.

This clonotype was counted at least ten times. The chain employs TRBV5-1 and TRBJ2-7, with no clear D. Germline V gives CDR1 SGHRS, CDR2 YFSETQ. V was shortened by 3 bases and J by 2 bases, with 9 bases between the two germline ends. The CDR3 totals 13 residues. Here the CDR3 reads CASSYGLAYEQYF. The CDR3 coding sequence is TGCGCCAGCAGCTACGGGTTAGCCTACGAGCAGTACTTC.

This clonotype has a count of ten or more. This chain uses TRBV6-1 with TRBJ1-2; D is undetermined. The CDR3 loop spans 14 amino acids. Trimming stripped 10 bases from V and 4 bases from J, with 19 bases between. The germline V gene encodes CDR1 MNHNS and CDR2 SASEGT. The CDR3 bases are TGTGCCATCCAGATGAAAACGGGCCCCTATGGCTACACCTTC. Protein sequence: CAIQMKTGPYGYTF.

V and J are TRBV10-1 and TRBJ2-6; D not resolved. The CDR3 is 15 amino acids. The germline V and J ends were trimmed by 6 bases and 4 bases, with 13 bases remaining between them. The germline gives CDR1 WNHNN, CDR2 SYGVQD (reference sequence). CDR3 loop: CASSDPRVGANVLTF. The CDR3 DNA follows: TGCGCCAGCAGCGACCCCCGTGTGGGGGCCAACGTCCTGACTTTC.

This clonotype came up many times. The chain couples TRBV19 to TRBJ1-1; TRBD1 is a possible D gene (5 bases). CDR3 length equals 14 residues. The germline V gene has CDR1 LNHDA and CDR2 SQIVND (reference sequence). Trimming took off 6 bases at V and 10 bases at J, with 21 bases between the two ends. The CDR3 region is CASRRGEPPLVAFF. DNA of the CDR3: TGTGCCAGTAGGAGGGGCGAACCCCCCCTTGTAGCTTTCTTT.

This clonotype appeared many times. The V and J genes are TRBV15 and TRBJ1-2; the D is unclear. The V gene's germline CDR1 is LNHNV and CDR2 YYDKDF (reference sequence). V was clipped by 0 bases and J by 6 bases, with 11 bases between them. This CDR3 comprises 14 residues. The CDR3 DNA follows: TGTGCCACCAGCAGAGATAGGGCACCAGATGGCTACACCTTC. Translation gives CATSRDRAPDGYTF.

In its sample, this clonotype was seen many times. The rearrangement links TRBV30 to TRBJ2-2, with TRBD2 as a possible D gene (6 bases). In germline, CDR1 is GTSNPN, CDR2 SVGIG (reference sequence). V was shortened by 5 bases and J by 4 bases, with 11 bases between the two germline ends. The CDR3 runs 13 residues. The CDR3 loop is CAWSGVGTGELFF. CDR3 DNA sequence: TGTGCCTGGTCGGGGGTAGGCACCGGGGAGCTGTTTTTT.